This TCR beta chain was found in a study of blood T cell repertoires in COVID-19. For the study at large: Some COVID-19 samples were acute and others convalescent; all came from the United States, Italy and Spain.

Original data processing: Reference gene primer amplification in the assay estimated nucleated cell counts. Profiled with immunoSEQ multiplex PCR; TCRdb holds only in-frame clones, not every one. That table supplies the V and J calls and clone size; D and trimming were determined from the DNA. This table has some 100,000 clones, 89% appearing once. The CDR3 extends over 14 amino acids. The V segment lost 10 bases and the J segment 1 base; nucleotides outside the gene matches: 5. Germline V lookup: CDR1 MNHEY, CDR2 SVGAGI. The clonotype comes from a woman older than 75 with active COVID-19. This chain joins TRBV6-5 and TRBJ2-7, with 12 bases matching TRBD2. The source material was peripheral blood. As DNA, the CDR3 is TGTGCCACGGGGACTAGCGGGCTATCCTACGAGCAGTACTTC. As protein: CATGTSGLSYEQYF.